What follows are 12 T cell receptor beta chains derived from one specimen sequenced in a study of blood T cell repertoires in COVID-19. Produced via immunoSEQ multiplex PCR; TCRdb's table is partial and in-frame only. The profile shows fewer than 200,000 clones, about 88% of them singletons. The specimen sequenced was peripheral blood. Receptors were obtained from a man between 35 and 55 years old with acute or convalescent COVID-19.

The genes are TRBV5-1 and TRBJ2-1, with D possibly matching TRBD1 (6 bases). V was clipped by 3 bases and J by 7 bases, with 8 bases between them. The V gene's germline CDR1 is SGHRS and CDR2 YFSETQ. CDR3 size: 12 residues. For the CDR3, the DNA is TGCGCCAGCAGCTCACAGGGAAATGAGCAGTTCTTC. Translation: CASSSQGNEQFF.

V is TRBV19 and J is TRBJ1-1; D gene unclear. Trimming left V 1 base short and J 4 bases short, with 7 bases between. CDR1 is LNHDA, CDR2 SQIVND, per germline (reference sequence). CDR3 size: 13 residues. The CDR3 loop is CASSIGLSTEAFF. The CDR3 region has the DNA TGTGCCAGTAGTATAGGGCTGTCCACTGAAGCTTTCTTT.

This clone was recorded only once. The J gene is TRBJ2-3, the V gene TRBV4-1; weak D call: TRBD1 (5 bases). V was trimmed by 2 bases and J by 1 base, leaving 10 bases between them. The length of the CDR3 is 15 residues. Germline V gene sequence: CDR1 MGHRA, CDR2 YSYEKL. The DNA for the CDR3 is TGCGCCAGCAGCCAATACTTACAGGGCACAGATACGCAGTATTTT. This encodes CASSQYLQGTDTQYF.

The chain employs TRBV20-1 and TRBJ2-3, with 7 bases identical to TRBD2. Germline-derived CDR1 and CDR2 are DFQATT and SNEGSKA (reference sequence). This CDR3 contains 11 residues. J lost 13 bases, V lost 5 bases, and 9 bases had no gene match. The CDR3 coding sequence is TGCAGTGCTGACAGCGGGGCCCCGGAGTATTTT. This sequence encodes CSADSGAPEYF.

V is TRBV6-1 and J is TRBJ2-7; TRBD2 is a possible D gene (7 bases). The V gene lost 0 bases and the J gene lost 6 bases, with 12 bases spanning the gap. The CDR3 is 14 amino acids. Germline CDR1 is MNHNS and CDR2 is SASEGT. This chain's CDR3 is CASSEAGRGREQYF. The CDR3 nucleotides read TGTGCCAGCAGTGAAGCGGGGCGGGGGCGCGAGCAGTACTTC.

This clone has more than one count but fewer than ten. This chain joins TRBV5-1 and TRBJ1-1; tentatively, D is TRBD1 (5 bases). The CDR3 runs 14 residues. Trimming shortened V by 5 bases and J by 1 base, and 12 bases separated the two germline ends. Germline lookup yields CDR1 SGHRS and CDR2 YFSETQ. The CDR3 nucleotides read TGCGCCAGCAGTCGCTCAGGGCGGAACACTGAAGCTTTCTTT. Its protein is CASSRSGRNTEAFF.

V and J are TRBV5-4 and TRBJ2-2; no clear D. Looked up from germline, CDR1 is SGHNT and CDR2 is YYREEE (reference sequence). Trimming took 6 bases from V and 0 from J, leaving 12 bases between them. This CDR3 spans 15 amino acids. CDR3 nucleotides: TGTGCCAGCAACCCCGGTCCCACGAACACCGGGGAGCTGTTTTTT. Encoded protein: CASNPGPTNTGELFF. Full variable domain (rest looked up from reference TRBV5-4 and TRBJ2-2): ETGVTQSPTHLIKTRGQQVTLRCSSQSGHNTVSWYQQALGQGPQFIFQYYREEENGRGNFPPRFSGLQFPNYSSELNVNALELDDSALYLCASNPGPTNTGELFFGEGSRLTVL.

Only one count was recorded for this clone. The rearrangement uses TRBV4-1 and TRBJ1-2; 7 bases are shared with TRBD1. The V gene's germline CDR1 is MGHRA and CDR2 YSYEKL. There are 14 residues in the CDR3. V was clipped by 3 bases and J by 8 bases; unmatched bases: 9. In nucleotides, the CDR3 is TGCGCCAGCAGCCAGCTCGACAGGGCGGGAGGCTACACCTTC. Translating gives CASSQLDRAGGYTF.

The gene calls are TRBV6-1 and TRBJ2-4; TRBD2 is a possible D gene (6 bases). The V gene lost 4 bases and the J gene lost 2 bases, with 15 bases spanning the gap. Germline CDR1 reads MNHNS; CDR2 reads SASEGT. The CDR3 consists of 16 residues. This CDR3 is CASSVLPGVSKNIQYF. CDR3 DNA sequence: TGTGCCAGCAGTGTCCTTCCGGGGGTTTCCAAAAACATTCAGTACTTC.

The chain joins TRBV6-5 to TRBJ1-4; D remains unclear. V lost 2 bases to trimming and J lost 11 bases, with 6 bases between them. The CDR3 is 11 residues long. Germline loops: CDR1 MNHEY, CDR2 SVGAGI. CDR3 bases: TGTGCCAGCAGTTACGGAGACAAACTGTTTTTT. Its protein product is CASSYGDKLFF.

The rearrangement joins TRBV5-1 to TRBJ1-1, with 7 bases identical to TRBD1. The CDR3 contains 15 residues. Losses at the gene ends were 4 bases for V and 4 bases for J; bases not matched to a gene: 10. CDR1 SGHRS and CDR2 YFSETQ come from the germline V gene. As DNA, the CDR3 is TGCGCCAGCAGCCCCCGACAGGGATTGAGCACTGAAGCTTTCTTT. It yields the protein CASSPRQGLSTEAFF.

This chain joins TRBV9 and TRBJ2-1, with TRBD2 matching 15 bases. The CDR3 runs 17 residues. V lost 4 bases and J lost 6; bases outside the gene matches: 8. Germline V CDR1 and CDR2: SGDLS, YYNGEE. As DNA, the CDR3 is TGTGCCAGCAGCTTCTGGACTAGCGGGGGGGCAGCCAATGAGCAGTTCTTC. This gives the protein CASSFWTSGGAANEQFF. Together with reference TRBV9 and TRBJ2-1, the CDR3 gives the full variable domain: DSGVTQTPKHLITATGQRVTLRCSPRSGDLSVYWYQQSLDQGLQFLIQYYNGEERAKGNILERFSAQQFPDLHSELNLSSLELGDSALYFCASSFWTSGGAANEQFFGPGTRLTVL.